This T cell receptor beta chain was documented in a study of blood T cell repertoires in COVID-19. Whole-study context: PBMCs, B-cell-depleted T cells, or T cells were the source of the cDNA or gDNA that made up the material.

Original handling: Reference gene primer amplification gave estimated nucleated cell counts. Using immunoSEQ multiplex PCR, the repertoire was profiled, and TCRdb retains in-frame clones only, with some absent. V and J calls and clone size are as listed in that table; D and trimming were resolved from the DNA. The sample lists 250,000 to 350,000 clones; approximately 87% were seen once. This CDR3 comprises 15 residues. The V gene's germline CDR1 is SGHVS and CDR2 FNYEAQ. The V and J ends lost 5 bases and 10 bases, in that order; junction bases with no gene match: 14. The clonotype was recovered from a woman aged 50 to 60 with active or convalescent COVID-19. The J gene is TRBJ1-1, the V gene TRBV7-6, with 9 bases that match TRBD1. Sample: peripheral blood. CDR3 region: CASSSPGQGFVGAFF. In nucleotides, the CDR3 is TGTGCCAGCAGCAGTCCGGGACAGGGTTTCGTCGGAGCTTTCTTT.